This TCR beta chain came from a study of T cell responses to AZD1222 COVID-19 vaccine. The assay was immunoSEQ multiplex PCR, and TCRdb's table has in-frame clones only and misses some. The sample lists some 180,000 clones; 80% to 95% were seen once. Study outcomes and limitations: Two AZD1222 doses significantly raised spike-specific TCR breadth and depth over controls. Reportedly, nearly half the spike-specific TCRs target unmutated variant regions.

About this clone itself: The antigen is undetermined.

The germline V gene has CDR1 LNHDA and CDR2 SQIVND (reference sequence). Trimming pared 4 bases from V and 0 bases from J, leaving 13 bases between. This CDR3 is 16 amino acids long. V and J are TRBV19 and TRBJ1-3, with D tentatively TRBD1 (6 bases). The specimen comprised peripheral blood, sampled 28 days after the second AZD1222 dose. The sequence was obtained from an adult who received the AZD1222 COVID-19 vaccine. The CDR3 DNA sequence: TGTGCCAGTAGTACCCGACAGGTCATCTCTGGAAACACCATATATTTT. Its protein is CASSTRQVISGNTIYF.